The rows below give T cell receptor beta chains drawn from one sample of a study of shared clonotypes between healthy human individuals. Repertoires were generated with immunoSEQ multiplex PCR, while TCRdb's copy carries only in-frame clones and drops some. The table lists millions of clones, 90% to 95% of them singletons, with 0.39% in the top ten. The sequenced material came from naive CD4+ T cells from PBMCs. The receptors originated from a man aged 18 to 30 in good health. Some clones in this sample may be carry-over from other donors' samples. Each CDR3 is given with its conserved first and last residue. The D gene is left open where the match is weak. Not all rows give a size; the values are once, few, many and, for expanded clones, a class.

>TRBD1|TRBJ2-1|-|TRBV23-1
CASRDRDRGLNEQFF
TGCGCCAGCAGGGACCGGGACAGGGGGCTGAATGAGCAGTTCTTC
>-|TRBJ1-1|-|TRBV2
CASSEWDYEAFF
TGTGCCAGCAGTGAATGGGATTACGAAGCTTTCTTT
>TRBD1|TRBJ1-6|-|TRBV5-1
CASSLGQGFSLHF
TGCGCCAGCAGCTTGGGACAGGGGTTTTCTCTCCACTTT
>-|TRBJ1-5|-|TRBV5-4
CASSQGNSVTRYQPQHF
TGTGCCAGCAGCCAAGGTAATAGCGTGACCCGGTACCAGCCCCAGCATTTT
>-|TRBJ1-1|-|TRBV5-4
CASSSPRSTEAFF
TGTGCCAGCAGTTCACCCAGGTCAACTGAAGCTTTCTTT
>-|TRBJ1-1|-|TRBV6-1
CASSVRSRNTEAFF
TGTGCCAGCAGTGTGAGGAGTAGAAACACTGAAGCTTTCTTT
>-|TRBJ2-7|-|TRBV28
CASLGGYEQYF
TGTGCCAGCCTCGGGGGTTACGAGCAGTACTTC
>TRBD2|TRBJ2-2|-|TRBV19
CASRRLAGGELFF
TGTGCCAGTAGGAGGCTAGCGGGCGGGGAGCTGTTTTTT
>-|TRBJ2-3|-|TRBV5-4
CASSDKQFTDTQYF
TGTGCCAGCAGCGATAAACAGTTCACAGATACGCAGTATTTT
>-|TRBJ2-3|-|TRBV27
CASSLYDTDTQYF
TGTGCCAGCAGTTTATACGACACAGATACGCAGTATTTT
>-|TRBJ2-7|-|TRBV10-3
CAISESVDRSYEQYF
TGTGCCATCAGTGAGTCGGTTGACAGATCCTACGAGCAGTACTTC
>-|TRBJ2-1|-|TRBV28
CASSLVRNNNEQFF
TGTGCCAGCAGTTTAGTCAGAAACAACAATGAGCAGTTCTTC
>TRBD1|TRBJ1-5|-|TRBV5-8
CASTPGWGQGADQPQHF
TGTGCCAGCACCCCTGGGTGGGGACAGGGGGCCGATCAGCCCCAGCATTTT
>TRBD1|TRBJ2-1|-|TRBV5-1
CASSSGTETYNEQFF
TGCGCCAGCAGCTCCGGGACAGAGACCTACAATGAGCAGTTCTTC
>-|TRBJ2-2|-|TRBV7-3
CASGGPKGGELFF
TGTGCCTCCGGGGGACCTAAGGGCGGGGAGCTGTTTTTT
>-|TRBJ2-1|-|TRBV29-1
CSVPRDGGVLERHEQFF
TGCAGCGTCCCCCGGGACGGTGGGGTACTCGAGCGGCATGAGCAGTTCTTC
>-|TRBJ2-7|-|TRBV4-3
CASSQVGYPYREQYF
TGCGCCAGCAGCCAAGTGGGATATCCCTACCGCGAGCAGTACTTC
>-|TRBJ1-2|-|TRBV7-2
CASSLGASGYGYTF
TGTGCCAGCAGCTTAGGGGCCTCGGGGTATGGCTACACCTTC
>TRBD1|TRBJ1-3|-|TRBV7-9
CASSWLGQGAGNTIYF
TGTGCCAGCAGCTGGTTGGGACAGGGGGCTGGAAACACCATATATTTT
>-|TRBJ2-7|-|TRBV2
CASKRGPYEQYF
TGTGCCAGCAAAAGGGGCCCCTACGAGCAGTACTTC
>-|TRBJ1-4|once|TRBV7-8
CASSTLRSGEGKLFF
TGTGCCAGCAGCACTCTGCGTTCGGGGGAAGGAAAACTGTTTTTT
>-|TRBJ1-2|-|TRBV7-2
CASSPLRESGGYTF
TGTGCCAGCAGCCCCCTTAGGGAGTCGGGAGGCTACACCTTC
>TRBD1|TRBJ2-1|-|TRBV28
CASSSRDRAYNEQFF
TGTGCCAGCAGTTCCCGGGACAGGGCATACAATGAGCAGTTCTTC
>-|TRBJ2-5|-|TRBV5-1
CASSSGRAQETQYF
TGCGCCAGCAGCTCTGGAAGAGCCCAAGAGACCCAGTACTTC
>TRBD2|TRBJ2-5|-|TRBV9
CASSVVASGYSTQYF
TGTGCCAGCAGCGTAGTGGCTAGCGGTTACTCGACCCAGTACTTC
>-|TRBJ1-1|-|TRBV7-3
CASSATGNTEAFF
TGTGCCAGCAGCGCGACTGGCAACACTGAAGCTTTCTTT
>-|TRBJ2-1|-|TRBV7-9
CASSWGDAYNEQFF
TGTGCCAGCAGCTGGGGGGATGCCTACAATGAGCAGTTCTTC
>TRBD1|TRBJ1-3|-|TRBV10-3
CAIRATGPGNTIYF
TGTGCCATCAGGGCGACAGGGCCTGGAAACACCATATATTTT
>-|TRBJ2-5|-|TRBV7-9
CASSLSGQNQETQYF
TGTGCCAGCAGCTTATCTGGCCAAAACCAAGAGACCCAGTACTTC
>-|TRBJ1-3|-|TRBV28
CASSPQSPGNTIYF
TGTGCCAGCAGCCCACAGAGTCCTGGAAACACCATATATTTT
>TRBD1|TRBJ1-1|-|TRBV6-6
CASSSQGGTTEAFF
TGTGCCAGCAGTTCCCAGGGGGGGACCACTGAAGCTTTCTTT
>TRBD2|TRBJ2-5|-|TRBV5-4
CASRAGGETQYF
TGTGCCAGCAGGGCGGGAGGAGAGACCCAGTACTTC
>TRBD1|TRBJ1-4|-|TRBV28
CASSSQGAVGEKLFF
TGTGCCAGCAGTTCACAGGGGGCAGTAGGCGAAAAACTGTTTTTT
>-|TRBJ1-2|-|TRBV28
CASSLVSNYGYTF
TGTGCCAGCAGTTTAGTCTCTAACTATGGCTACACCTTC
>-|TRBJ1-1|-|TRBV25-1
CASRRDTNTEAFF
TGTGCCAGCAGGAGGGACACCAACACTGAAGCTTTCTTT